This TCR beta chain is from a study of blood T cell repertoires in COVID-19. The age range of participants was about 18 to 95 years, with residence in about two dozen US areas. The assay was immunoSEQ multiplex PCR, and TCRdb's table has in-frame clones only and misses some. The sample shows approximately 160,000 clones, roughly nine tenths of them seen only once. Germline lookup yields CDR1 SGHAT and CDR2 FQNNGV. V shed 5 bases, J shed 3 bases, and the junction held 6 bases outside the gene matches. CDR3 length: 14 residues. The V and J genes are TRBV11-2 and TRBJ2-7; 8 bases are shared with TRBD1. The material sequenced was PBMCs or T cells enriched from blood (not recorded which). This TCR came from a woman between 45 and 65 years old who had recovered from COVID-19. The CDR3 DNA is TGTGCCAGCAGCCGCACGACAGGGGACTACGAGCAGTACTTC. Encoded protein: CASSRTTGDYEQYF.